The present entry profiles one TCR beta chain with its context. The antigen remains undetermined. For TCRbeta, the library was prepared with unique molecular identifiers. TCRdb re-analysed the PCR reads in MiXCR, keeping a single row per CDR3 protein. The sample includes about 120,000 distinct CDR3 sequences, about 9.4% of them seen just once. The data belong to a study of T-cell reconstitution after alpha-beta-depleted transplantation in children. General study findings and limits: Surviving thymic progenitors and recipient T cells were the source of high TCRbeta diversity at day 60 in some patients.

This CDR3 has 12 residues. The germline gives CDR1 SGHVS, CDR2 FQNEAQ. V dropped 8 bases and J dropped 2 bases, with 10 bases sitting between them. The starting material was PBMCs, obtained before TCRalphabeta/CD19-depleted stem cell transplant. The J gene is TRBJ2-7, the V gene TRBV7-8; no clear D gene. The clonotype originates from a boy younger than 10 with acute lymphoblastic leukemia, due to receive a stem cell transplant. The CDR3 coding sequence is TGTGCCAGCCGTGAAGGCGCCTACGAGCAGTACTTC. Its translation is CASREGAYEQYF.